The present TCR beta chain was sequenced within a study of blood T cell repertoires in COVID-19. Study-level information: Sites across the United States, Italy and Spain contributed samples from acute and convalescent COVID-19. T cells, B-cell-depleted T cells, or PBMCs supplied cDNA or gDNA.

This clone was observed a few times. Per the study methods: Estimated nucleated cell counts came from reference gene primer amplification. Sequencing was performed with immunoSEQ multiplex PCR; in TCRdb, only in-frame clones are kept and a portion is missing. V, J and clone size derive from that table, while D and trimming were established from the DNA sequence. The table lists tens of thousands of clones, around 85% of them singletons. CDR1 is SEHNR, CDR2 FQNEAQ, per germline (reference sequence). The CDR3 runs 14 residues. V was shortened by 2 bases and J by 2 bases, with 7 bases between the two germline ends.

This chain links TRBV7-9 with TRBJ1-5; a possible D gene is TRBD1 (5 bases). The sequenced sample consisted of peripheral blood. The receptor was derived from a human donor in a cohort sampled during active COVID-19. The CDR3 spells CASSLKGGNQPQHF. The CDR3 coding sequence is TGTGCCAGCAGCTTAAAAGGGGGCAATCAGCCCCAGCATTTT.